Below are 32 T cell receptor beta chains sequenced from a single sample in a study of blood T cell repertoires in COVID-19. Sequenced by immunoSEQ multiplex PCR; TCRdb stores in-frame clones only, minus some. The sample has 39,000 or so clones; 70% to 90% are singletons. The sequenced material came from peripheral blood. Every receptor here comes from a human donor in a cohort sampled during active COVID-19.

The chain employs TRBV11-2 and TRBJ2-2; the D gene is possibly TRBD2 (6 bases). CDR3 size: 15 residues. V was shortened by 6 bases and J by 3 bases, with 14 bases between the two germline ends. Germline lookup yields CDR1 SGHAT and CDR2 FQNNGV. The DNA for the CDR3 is TGTGCCAGCAGTCCGACTAGATTTTACACCGGGGAGCTGTTTTTT. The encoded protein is CASSPTRFYTGELFF.

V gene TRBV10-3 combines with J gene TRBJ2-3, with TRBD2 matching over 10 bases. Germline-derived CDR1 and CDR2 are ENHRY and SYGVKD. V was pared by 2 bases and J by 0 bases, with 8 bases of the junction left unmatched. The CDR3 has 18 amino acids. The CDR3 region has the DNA TGTGCCATCAGTGAGGGATTAGCGGGGGGCCCTAGCACAGATACGCAGTATTTT. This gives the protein CAISEGLAGGPSTDTQYF.

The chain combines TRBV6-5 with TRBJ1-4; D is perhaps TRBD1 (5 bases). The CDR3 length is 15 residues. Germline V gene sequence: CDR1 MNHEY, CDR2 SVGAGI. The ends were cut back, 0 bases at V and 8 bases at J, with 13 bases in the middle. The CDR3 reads CASSYSQGRGEKLFF. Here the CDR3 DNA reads TGTGCCAGCAGTTACTCGCAGGGAAGAGGCGAAAAACTGTTTTTT.

In DNA form, the CDR3 reads TGTGCCAGCAGCTTAGATAGAAGGGGCTATGGCTACACCTTC. Protein sequence: CASSLDRRGYGYTF. V and J are TRBV11-3 and TRBJ1-2; weak D call: TRBD1 (5 bases). Per the germline V gene, CDR1 is SGHNT and CDR2 is YENEEA. The CDR3 loop spans 14 amino acids. Trimming pared 0 bases from V and 4 bases from J, leaving 9 bases between. Variable domain in full (rest from reference TRBV11-3 and TRBJ1-2): EAGVVQSPRYKIIEKKQPVAFWCNPISGHNTLYWYLQNLGQGPELLIRYENEEAVDDSQLPKDRFSAERLKGVDSTLKIQPAELGDSAVYLCASSLDRRGYGYTFGSGTRLTVV.

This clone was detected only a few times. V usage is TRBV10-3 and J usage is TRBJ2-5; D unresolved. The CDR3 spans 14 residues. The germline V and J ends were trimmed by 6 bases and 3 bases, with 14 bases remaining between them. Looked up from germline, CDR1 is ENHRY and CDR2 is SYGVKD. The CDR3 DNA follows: TGTGCCATCAGGTCCGGCCCCGAGGAAGAGACCCAGTACTTC. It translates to CAIRSGPEEETQYF.

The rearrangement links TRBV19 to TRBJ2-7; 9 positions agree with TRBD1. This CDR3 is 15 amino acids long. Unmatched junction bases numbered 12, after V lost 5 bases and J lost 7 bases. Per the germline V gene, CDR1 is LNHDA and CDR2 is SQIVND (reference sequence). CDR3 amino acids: CASSETGTGPGEQYF. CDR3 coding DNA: TGTGCCAGTAGTGAAACCGGGACAGGGCCCGGGGAGCAGTACTTC.

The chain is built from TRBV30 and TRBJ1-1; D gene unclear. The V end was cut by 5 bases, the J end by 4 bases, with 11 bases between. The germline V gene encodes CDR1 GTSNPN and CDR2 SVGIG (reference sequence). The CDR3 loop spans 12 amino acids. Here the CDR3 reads CAWAFGVTEAFF. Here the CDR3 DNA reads TGTGCCTGGGCCTTCGGAGTCACTGAAGCTTTCTTT.

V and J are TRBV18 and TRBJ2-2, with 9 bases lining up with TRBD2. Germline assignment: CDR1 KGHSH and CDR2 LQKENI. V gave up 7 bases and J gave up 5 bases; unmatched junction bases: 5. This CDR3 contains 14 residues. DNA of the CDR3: TGTGCCAGCTTAAGCGGGAGGCGGACCGGGGAGCTGTTTTTT. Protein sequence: CASLSGRRTGELFF.

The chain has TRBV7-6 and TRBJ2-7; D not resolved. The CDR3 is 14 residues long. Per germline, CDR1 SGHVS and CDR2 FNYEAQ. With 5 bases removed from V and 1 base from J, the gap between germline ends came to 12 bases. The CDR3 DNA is TGTGCCAGCAGCCCCTCCGGGTCTTCCTACGAGCAGTACTTC. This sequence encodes CASSPSGSSYEQYF. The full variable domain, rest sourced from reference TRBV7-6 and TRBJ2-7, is GAGVSQSPRYKVTKRGQDVALRCDPISGHVSLYWYRQALGQGPEFLTYFNYEAQQDKSGLPNDRFSAERPEGSISTLTIQRTEQRDSAMYRCASSPSGSSYEQYFGPGTRLTVT.

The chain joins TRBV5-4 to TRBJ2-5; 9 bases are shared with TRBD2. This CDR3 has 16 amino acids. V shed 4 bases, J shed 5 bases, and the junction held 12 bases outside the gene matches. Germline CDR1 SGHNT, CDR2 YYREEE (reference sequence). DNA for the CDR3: TGTGCCAGCAGCCCCGGGTCGCGGGGGGGCGGGGAGACCCAGTACTTC. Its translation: CASSPGSRGGGETQYF.

The CDR3 reads CASSSGTRNTEAFF. The CDR3 DNA is TGTGCCAGTAGTTCCGGGACAAGGAACACTGAAGCTTTCTTT. The chain carries TRBV19 and TRBJ1-1; D may be TRBD1 (6 bases). The germline CDR1 and CDR2 sequences are LNHDA and SQIVND (reference sequence). Trimming stripped 5 bases from V and 1 base from J, with 11 bases between. The CDR3 extends over 14 amino acids.

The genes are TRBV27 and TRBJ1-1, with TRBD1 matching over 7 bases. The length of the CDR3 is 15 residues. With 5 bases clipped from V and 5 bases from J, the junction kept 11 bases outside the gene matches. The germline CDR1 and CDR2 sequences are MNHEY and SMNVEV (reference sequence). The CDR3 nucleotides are TGTGCCAGCAGTCCCCGACAGGGAGAGAGAACTGAAGCTTTCTTT. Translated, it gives CASSPRQGERTEAFF.

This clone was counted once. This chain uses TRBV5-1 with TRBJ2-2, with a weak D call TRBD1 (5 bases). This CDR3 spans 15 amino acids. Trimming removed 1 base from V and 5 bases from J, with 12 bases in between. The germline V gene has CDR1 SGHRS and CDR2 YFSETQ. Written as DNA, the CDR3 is TGCGCCAGCAGCTTGATAAGGGGCGGAACCGGGGAGCTGTTTTTT. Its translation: CASSLIRGGTGELFF. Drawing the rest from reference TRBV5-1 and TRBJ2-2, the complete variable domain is KAGVTQTPRYLIKTRGQQVTLSCSPISGHRSVSWYQQTPGQGLQFLFEYFSETQRNKGNFPGRFSGRQFSNSRSEMNVSTLELGDSALYLCASSLIRGGTGELFFGEGSRLTVL.

CDR3 residues: CAWSREDYGYTF. CDR3 nucleotide sequence: TGTGCCTGGAGTCGGGAGGACTATGGCTACACCTTC. This chain connects TRBV30 to TRBJ1-2; no definite D call. CDR3 length: 12 amino acids. Germline CDR1 and CDR2: GTSNPN and SVGIG (reference sequence). Trimming removed 2 bases at V and 3 bases at J, with 7 bases between.

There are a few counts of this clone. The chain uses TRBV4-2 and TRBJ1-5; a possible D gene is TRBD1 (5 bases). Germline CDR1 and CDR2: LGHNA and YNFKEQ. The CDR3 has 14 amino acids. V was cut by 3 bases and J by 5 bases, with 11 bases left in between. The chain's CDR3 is CASSHGAGDQPQHF. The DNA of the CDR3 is TGTGCCAGCAGCCATGGGGCAGGAGATCAGCCCCAGCATTTT.

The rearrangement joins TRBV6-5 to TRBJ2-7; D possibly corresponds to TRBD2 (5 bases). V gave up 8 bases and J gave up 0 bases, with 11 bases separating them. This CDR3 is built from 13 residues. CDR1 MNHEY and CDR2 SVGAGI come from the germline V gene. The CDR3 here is CASFERSSYEQYF. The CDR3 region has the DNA TGTGCCAGCTTCGAGCGGAGCTCCTACGAGCAGTACTTC.

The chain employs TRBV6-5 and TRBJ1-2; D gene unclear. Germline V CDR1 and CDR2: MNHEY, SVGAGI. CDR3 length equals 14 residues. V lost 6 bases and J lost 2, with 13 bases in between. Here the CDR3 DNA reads TGTGCCAGCAGACCGCTCCAGAGGAACTATGGCTACACCTTC. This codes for CASRPLQRNYGYTF.

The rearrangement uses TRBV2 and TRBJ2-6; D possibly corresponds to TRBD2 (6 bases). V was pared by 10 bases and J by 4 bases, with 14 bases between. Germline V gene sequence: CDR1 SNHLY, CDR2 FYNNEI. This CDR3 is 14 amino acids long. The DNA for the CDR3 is TGTGCCATAAGGAGGGGTGAGGGGGCCAACGTCCTGACTTTC. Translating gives CAIRRGEGANVLTF.

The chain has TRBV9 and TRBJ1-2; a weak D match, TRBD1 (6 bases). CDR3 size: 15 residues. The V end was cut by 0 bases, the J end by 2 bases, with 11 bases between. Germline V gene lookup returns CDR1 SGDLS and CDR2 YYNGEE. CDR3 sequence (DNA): TGTGCCAGCAGCGTAGATGGGGGGGCGAACTATGGCTACACCTTC. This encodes CASSVDGGANYGYTF.

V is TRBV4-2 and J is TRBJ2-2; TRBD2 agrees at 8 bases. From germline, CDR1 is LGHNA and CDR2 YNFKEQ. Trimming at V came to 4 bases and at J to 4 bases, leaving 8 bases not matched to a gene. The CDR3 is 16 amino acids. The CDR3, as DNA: TGTGCCAGCAGCCTCGTGAGGGGGACTAGCACCGGGGAGCTGTTTTTT. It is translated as CASSLVRGTSTGELFF.

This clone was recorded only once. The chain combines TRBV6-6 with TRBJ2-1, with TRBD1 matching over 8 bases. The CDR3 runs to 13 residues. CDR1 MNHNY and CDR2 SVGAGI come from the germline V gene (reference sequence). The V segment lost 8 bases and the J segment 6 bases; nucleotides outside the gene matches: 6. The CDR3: CASFGQGSNEQFF. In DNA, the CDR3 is TGTGCCAGCTTCGGACAGGGTAGCAATGAGCAGTTCTTC.

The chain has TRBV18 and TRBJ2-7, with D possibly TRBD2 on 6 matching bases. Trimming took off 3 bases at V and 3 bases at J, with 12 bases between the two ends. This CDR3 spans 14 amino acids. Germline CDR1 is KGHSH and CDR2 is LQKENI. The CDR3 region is CASSPDGGDYEQYF. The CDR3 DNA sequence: TGTGCCAGCTCACCGGACGGAGGGGACTACGAGCAGTACTTC.

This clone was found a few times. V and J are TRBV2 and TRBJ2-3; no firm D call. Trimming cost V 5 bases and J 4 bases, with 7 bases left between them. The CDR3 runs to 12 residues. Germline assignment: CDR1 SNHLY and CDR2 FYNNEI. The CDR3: CASSQVPDTQYF. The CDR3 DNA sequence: TGTGCCAGCAGTCAGGTCCCAGATACGCAGTATTTT.

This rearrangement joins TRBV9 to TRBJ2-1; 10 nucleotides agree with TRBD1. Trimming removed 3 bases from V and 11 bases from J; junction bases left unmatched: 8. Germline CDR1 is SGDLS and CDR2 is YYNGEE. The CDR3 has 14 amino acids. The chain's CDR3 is CASSAGTGVYKQFF. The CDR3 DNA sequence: TGTGCCAGCAGCGCCGGGACAGGGGTCTATAAGCAGTTCTTC.

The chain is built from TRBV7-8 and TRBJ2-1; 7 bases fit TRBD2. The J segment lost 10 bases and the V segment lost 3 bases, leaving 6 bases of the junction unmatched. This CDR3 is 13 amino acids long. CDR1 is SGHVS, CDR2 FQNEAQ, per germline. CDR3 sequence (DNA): TGTGCCAGCAGCTTCCCTAGCGGAGAGGAGCAGTTCTTC. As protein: CASSFPSGEEQFF. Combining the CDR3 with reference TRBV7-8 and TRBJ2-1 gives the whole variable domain GAGVSQSPRYKVAKRGQDVALRCDPISGHVSLFWYQQALGQGPEFLTYFQNEAQLDKSGLPSDRFFAERPEGSVSTLKIQRTQQEDSAVYLCASSFPSGEEQFFGPGTRLTVL.

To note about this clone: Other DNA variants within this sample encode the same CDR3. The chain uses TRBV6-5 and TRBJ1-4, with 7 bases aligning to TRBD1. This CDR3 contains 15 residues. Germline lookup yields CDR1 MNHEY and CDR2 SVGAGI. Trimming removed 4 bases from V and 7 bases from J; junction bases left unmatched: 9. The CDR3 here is CASSWTRQGFEKLFF. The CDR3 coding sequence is TGTGCCAGCAGTTGGACCCGACAGGGCTTTGAAAAACTGTTTTTT.

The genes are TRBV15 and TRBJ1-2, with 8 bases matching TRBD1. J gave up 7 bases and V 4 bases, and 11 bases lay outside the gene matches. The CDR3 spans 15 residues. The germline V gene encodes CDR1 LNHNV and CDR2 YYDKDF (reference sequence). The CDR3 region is CATSISADRVGGYTF. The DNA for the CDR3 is TGTGCCACCAGCATCTCCGCGGACAGGGTGGGTGGCTACACCTTC. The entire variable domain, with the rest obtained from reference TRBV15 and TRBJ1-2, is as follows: DAMVIQNPRYQVTQFGKPVTLSCSQTLNHNVMYWYQQKSSQAPKLLFHYYDKDFNNEADTPDNFQSRRPNTSFCFLDIRSPGLGDTAMYLCATSISADRVGGYTFGSGTRLTVV.

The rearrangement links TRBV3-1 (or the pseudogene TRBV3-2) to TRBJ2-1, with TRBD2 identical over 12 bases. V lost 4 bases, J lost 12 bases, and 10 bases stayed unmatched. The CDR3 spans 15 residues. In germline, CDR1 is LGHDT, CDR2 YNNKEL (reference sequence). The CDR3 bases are TGTGCCAGCAGCCCAAGGTCTAGCGGGAGGGTCGGGCAGTTCTTC. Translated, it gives CASSPRSSGRVGQFF.

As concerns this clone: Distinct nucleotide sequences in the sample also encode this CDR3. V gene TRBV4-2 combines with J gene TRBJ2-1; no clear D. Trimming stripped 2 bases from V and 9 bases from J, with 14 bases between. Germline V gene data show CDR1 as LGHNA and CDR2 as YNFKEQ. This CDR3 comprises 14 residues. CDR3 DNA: TGTGCCAGCAGCCAAAGACCGGCAGACACTGAGCAGTTCTTC. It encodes CASSQRPADTEQFF.

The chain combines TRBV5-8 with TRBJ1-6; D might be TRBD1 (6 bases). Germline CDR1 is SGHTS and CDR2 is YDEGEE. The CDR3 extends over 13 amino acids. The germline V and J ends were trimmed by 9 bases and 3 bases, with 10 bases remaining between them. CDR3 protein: CATNRDYNSPLHF. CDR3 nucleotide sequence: TGTGCCACGAACAGGGACTATAATTCACCCCTCCACTTT.

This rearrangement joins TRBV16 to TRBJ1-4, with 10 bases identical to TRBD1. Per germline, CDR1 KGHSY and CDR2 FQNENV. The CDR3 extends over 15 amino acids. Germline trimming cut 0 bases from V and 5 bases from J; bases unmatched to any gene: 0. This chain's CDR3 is CASSQSGQGNEKLFF. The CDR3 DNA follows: TGTGCCAGCAGCCAATCGGGACAGGGGAATGAAAAACTGTTTTTT. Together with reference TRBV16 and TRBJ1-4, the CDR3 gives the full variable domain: GEEVAQTPKHLVRGEGQKAKLYCAPIKGHSYVFWYQQVLKNEFKFLISFQNENVFDETGMPKERFSAKCLPNSPCSLEIQATKLEDSAVYFCASSQSGQGNEKLFFGSGTQLSVL.

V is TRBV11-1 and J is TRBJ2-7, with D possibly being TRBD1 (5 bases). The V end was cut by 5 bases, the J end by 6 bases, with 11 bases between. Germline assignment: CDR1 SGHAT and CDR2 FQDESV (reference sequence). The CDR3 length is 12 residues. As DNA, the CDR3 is TGTGCCAGCAGCCCAGGGAAAGGCGAGCAGTACTTC. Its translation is CASSPGKGEQYF.